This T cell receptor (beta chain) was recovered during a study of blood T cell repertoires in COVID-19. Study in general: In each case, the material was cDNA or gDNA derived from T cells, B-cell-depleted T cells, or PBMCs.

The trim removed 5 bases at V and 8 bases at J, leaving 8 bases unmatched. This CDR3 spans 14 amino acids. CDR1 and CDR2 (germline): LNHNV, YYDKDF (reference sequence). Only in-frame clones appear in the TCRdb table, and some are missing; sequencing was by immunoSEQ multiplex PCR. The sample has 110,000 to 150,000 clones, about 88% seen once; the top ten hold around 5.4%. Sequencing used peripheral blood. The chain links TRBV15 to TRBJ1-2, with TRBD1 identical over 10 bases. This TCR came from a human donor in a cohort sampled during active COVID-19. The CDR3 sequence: CATSLLGTGEGYTF. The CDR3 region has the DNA TGTGCCACCAGCTTGCTCGGGACAGGGGAAGGCTACACCTTC. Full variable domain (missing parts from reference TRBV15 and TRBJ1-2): DAMVIQNPRYQVTQFGKPVTLSCSQTLNHNVMYWYQQKSSQAPKLLFHYYDKDFNNEADTPDNFQSRRPNTSFCFLDIRSPGLGDTAMYLCATSLLGTGEGYTFGSGTRLTVV.